One and the same sample provided the 9 T cell receptor beta chains below, sequenced in a study of T cell responses to AZD1222 COVID-19 vaccine. The data were produced by immunoSEQ multiplex PCR, yet TCRdb's version contains in-frame clones alone and is incomplete. Of around 100,000 clones listed, 85% to 90% are singletons. The sample in question was peripheral blood, obtained on day 0 of AZD1222 vaccination. These receptors were collected from an adult in good health.

This chain links TRBV6-5 with TRBJ2-5; no clear D gene. The germline CDR1 and CDR2 sequences are MNHEY and SVGAGI. V was shortened by 6 bases and J by 5 bases, with 10 bases between the two germline ends. The CDR3 runs 12 residues. The CDR3 loop reads CASRIFLETQYF. In DNA, the CDR3 is TGTGCCAGCAGAATATTTTTGGAGACCCAGTACTTC.

This chain joins TRBV7-6 and TRBJ2-3; D remains unclear. CDR3 length: 12 residues. Germline CDR1 and CDR2: SGHVS and FNYEAQ. The germline V and J ends were trimmed by 1 base and 9 bases, with 8 bases remaining between them. CDR3 DNA sequence: TGTGCCAGCAGCTTAGGGCTACAGACGCAGTATTTT. Its protein product is CASSLGLQTQYF.

This clone is a singleton in its sample. The chain combines TRBV5-5 with TRBJ1-1; a weak D match, TRBD1 (6 bases). V lost 4 bases, J lost 3 bases, and 10 bases lay in between. This CDR3 has 13 amino acids. The germline CDR1 and CDR2 sequences are SGHKS and YYEKEE (reference sequence). As DNA, the CDR3 is TGTGCCAGCAGCCGTCAGGGGTACACTGAAGCTTTCTTT. It yields the protein CASSRQGYTEAFF.

The chain has TRBV7-2 and TRBJ2-7, with a possible D match to TRBD1 (5 bases). CDR1 and CDR2 from the germline V gene are SGHTA and FQGNSA. The CDR3 has 17 residues. Trimming removed 1 base from V and 0 bases from J, with 16 bases in between. CDR3 nucleotide sequence: TGTGCCAGCAGCTTAGAGGGCAGGGTTTCGGTCTCCTACGAGCAGTACTTC. Translating it yields CASSLEGRVSVSYEQYF.

This chain links TRBV18 with TRBJ2-2; D is ambiguous. V shed 5 bases and J shed 6 bases, with 10 bases lying between them. The germline V gene has CDR1 KGHSH and CDR2 LQKENI. The CDR3 extends over 13 amino acids. Here the CDR3 reads CASSRTFPGELFF. CDR3 bases: TGTGCCAGCTCAAGAACCTTTCCCGGGGAGCTGTTTTTT. Drawing the rest from reference TRBV18 and TRBJ2-2, the complete variable domain is NAGVMQNPRHLVRRRGQEARLRCSPMKGHSHVYWYRQLPEEGLKFMVYLQKENIIDESGMPKERFSAEFPKEGPSILRIQQVVRGDSAAYFCASSRTFPGELFFGEGSRLTVL.

The V gene is TRBV25-1, the J gene TRBJ1-2; D call uncertain. This CDR3 spans 15 amino acids. Trimming stripped 4 bases from V and 5 bases from J, with 17 bases between. Looked up from germline, CDR1 is MGHDK and CDR2 is SYGVNS. CDR3 in amino acids: CASSGGLPMGYGYTF. The CDR3 DNA reads TGTGCCAGCAGTGGAGGACTTCCCATGGGTTATGGCTACACCTTC.

The genes are TRBV13 and TRBJ2-7; D gene uncertain. With 0 bases removed from V and 3 bases from J, the gap between germline ends came to 3 bases. Germline CDR1 reads PRHDT; CDR2 reads FYEKMQ (reference sequence). The CDR3 runs to 12 residues. CDR3 protein: CASSLGLYEQYF. The CDR3 nucleotides are TGTGCCAGCAGCTTAGGCCTCTACGAGCAGTACTTC.

The V and J genes are TRBV7-9 and TRBJ2-5; D perhaps matches TRBD2 (5 bases). The ends were cut back, 7 bases at V and 0 bases at J, with 9 bases in the middle. Looked up from germline, CDR1 is SEHNR and CDR2 is FQNEAQ (reference sequence). CDR3 length: 13 amino acids. The DNA of the CDR3 is TGTGCCAGCACAGCGGTGAACCAAGAGACCCAGTACTTC. As protein: CASTAVNQETQYF.

The V call is TRBV7-9, the J call TRBJ2-7; TRBD1 matches at 7 bases. Germline loops: CDR1 SEHNR, CDR2 FQNEAQ (reference sequence). Trimming at V came to 4 bases and at J to 9 bases, leaving 9 bases not matched to a gene. The CDR3 runs to 13 residues. Here the CDR3 DNA reads TGTGCCAGCAGCTACGGGACAGTCAAGGGGCAGTACTTC. It translates to CASSYGTVKGQYF.